A selection of T cell receptor beta chains follows, all from one sample in a study of cytomegalovirus exposure and HLA in healthy donors. Only in-frame clones appear in the TCRdb table, and some are missing; sequencing was by immunoSEQ multiplex PCR. Among about 96,000 clones, roughly 74% were seen once, and the ten largest hold 13% to 15%. The sequenced material came from PBMCs. The receptors stem from a woman aged 70 to 79 in good health and CMV-seropositive. Each CDR3 is given with its conserved first and last residue. A D gene is named only where the DNA matches it firmly. Clone size is given for some rows only: seen once, a few or many times, or a class if the clone is expanded.

DNA: TGTGCCAGCAGCACGACTAGCGGGAGGAAAAACATTCAGTACTTC; CDR3: CASSTTSGRKNIQYF; D: TRBD2; size: NA; J: TRBJ2-4; V: TRBV14
DNA: TGTGCCAGCAGTGACTCGATCCGGGGGGATGGCTACACCTTC; CDR3: CASSDSIRGDGYTF; D: NA; size: NA; J: TRBJ1-2; V: TRBV6-4
DNA: TGTGCCAGCAGCGTATCCGCTAGAATGGCGACCCAGTACTTC; CDR3: CASSVSARMATQYF; D: NA; size: once; J: TRBJ2-5; V: TRBV9
DNA: TGTGCCAGTAGTATCGAACCGAGGGATGAAAAACTGTTTTTT; CDR3: CASSIEPRDEKLFF; D: NA; size: few; J: TRBJ1-4; V: TRBV19
DNA: TGTGCCAGCAGCACAACAGGGGGCTTCTACAATGAGCAGTTCTTC; CDR3: CASSTTGGFYNEQFF; D: TRBD1; size: NA; J: TRBJ2-1; V: TRBV6-5
DNA: TGTGCCAGCAGTGTGGTCGGACAGAGGCCTGATGCTTTCTTT; CDR3: CASSVVGQRPDAFF; D: NA; size: NA; J: TRBJ1-1; V: TRBV2
DNA: TGCGCCAGCAGCCAATCCTCCCGGGGGGGAGACACCGGGGAGCTGTTTTTT; CDR3: CASSQSSRGGDTGELFF; D: TRBD2; size: few; J: TRBJ2-2; V: TRBV4-3
DNA: TGTGCCAGCAGCTTGGAAAGGGTAAACCGGGACAGGGAGGGCTACACCTTC; CDR3: CASSLERVNRDREGYTF; D: TRBD1; size: NA; J: TRBJ1-2; V: TRBV5-4
DNA: TGTGCCAGCAGCTTCGGACAGGCGTCCTACGAGCAGTACTTC; CDR3: CASSFGQASYEQYF; D: TRBD1; size: NA; J: TRBJ2-7; V: TRBV5-6
DNA: TGCGCCAGCAGCTTGGGTGACGGGGGCTCCTACGAGCAGTACTTC; CDR3: CASSLGDGGSYEQYF; D: NA; size: once; J: TRBJ2-7; V: TRBV5-1
DNA: TGTGCCAGCAGTTTCGACAGGGCCTACGAGCAGTACTTC; CDR3: CASSFDRAYEQYF; D: TRBD1; size: once; J: TRBJ2-7; V: TRBV27
DNA: TGCGCCAGCAGGGTCTCTTCTCGGGAGCAGTACTTC; CDR3: CASRVSSREQYF; D: NA; size: NA; J: TRBJ2-7; V: TRBV10-1
DNA: TGCGCCAGCAGCCAAGTGTTGGGACCAGGGGTTGGTACGCAGTATTTT; CDR3: CASSQVLGPGVGTQYF; D: NA; size: NA; J: TRBJ2-3; V: TRBV4-3
DNA: TGCGCCAGCAGCTTGCCCGGGACTAGCGGGAGGGATACGCAGTATTTT; CDR3: CASSLPGTSGRDTQYF; D: TRBD2; size: NA; J: TRBJ2-3; V: TRBV5-1
DNA: TGTGCCAGCAGCCAGGGACTAGCGGGAGTCTGGGAGCAGTACTTC; CDR3: CASSQGLAGVWEQYF; D: TRBD2; size: NA; J: TRBJ2-7; V: TRBV5-4
DNA: TGTGCCAGCAGGTCGGGACGGCGGGGCGGTGAAGCTTTCTTT; CDR3: CASRSGRRGGEAFF; D: NA; size: NA; J: TRBJ1-1; V: TRBV5-5
DNA: TGTGCCAGCAGTTACTCCCGGGTAGGCGACATTCAGTACTTC; CDR3: CASSYSRVGDIQYF; D: NA; size: NA; J: TRBJ2-4; V: TRBV6-5
DNA: TGCGCCAGCAGGCTGACAGGGACTAGCAATCAGCCCCAGCATTTT; CDR3: CASRLTGTSNQPQHF; D: TRBD1; size: NA; J: TRBJ1-5; V: TRBV5-1
DNA: TGTGCCAGCTTGGTTCTAGCGGGGGGCACAGATACGCAGTATTTT; CDR3: CASLVLAGGTDTQYF; D: TRBD2; size: NA; J: TRBJ2-3; V: TRBV6-1
DNA: TGTGCCACCAGCACCAAACAGGGGACGACCACTGAAGCTTTCTTT; CDR3: CATSTKQGTTTEAFF; D: TRBD1; size: NA; J: TRBJ1-1; V: TRBV15
DNA: TGCAGCGTTGAAACTAGCGGGGGCTCGGATACGCAGTATTTT; CDR3: CSVETSGGSDTQYF; D: TRBD2; size: few; J: TRBJ2-3; V: TRBV29-1
DNA: TGTGCCAGCAGTTCAGCTACAGGGTTGGCCGGGGAGCTGTTTTTT; CDR3: CASSSATGLAGELFF; D: NA; size: few; J: TRBJ2-2; V: TRBV28
DNA: TGTGCCAGCTCACTATCGTCCCCTGCGGGGAGTGAAGCTTTCTTT; CDR3: CASSLSSPAGSEAFF; D: NA; size: NA; J: TRBJ1-1; V: TRBV18
DNA: TGTGCCACTTCATTACAGGGGGCGCGTAACACCATATATTTT; CDR3: CATSLQGARNTIYF; D: TRBD1; size: NA; J: TRBJ1-3; V: TRBV15
DNA: TGTGCCAGCAGTTTGCAGTATTACAATGAGCAGTTCTTC; CDR3: CASSLQYYNEQFF; D: NA; size: once; J: TRBJ2-1; V: TRBV27
DNA: TGCAGCGCCCTTGGGGCGAGTAGCACAGATACGCAGTATTTT; CDR3: CSALGASSTDTQYF; D: NA; size: few; J: TRBJ2-3; V: TRBV29-1
DNA: TGTGCCAGCAGTTTATCCCTAGCGGCAGATACCGGGGAGCTGTTTTTT; CDR3: CASSLSLAADTGELFF; D: TRBD2; size: NA; J: TRBJ2-2; V: TRBV28
DNA: TGTGCCAGCAGTGGGGACTCAAGCTCCTACAATGAGCAGTTCTTC; CDR3: CASSGDSSSYNEQFF; D: NA; size: NA; J: TRBJ2-1; V: TRBV25-1
DNA: TGTGCCAGCAGCCCGACAGGGGGCATTGAGCAGTTCTTC; CDR3: CASSPTGGIEQFF; D: TRBD1; size: NA; J: TRBJ2-1; V: TRBV28
DNA: TGTGCCAGCAGCGTATCCCAGACAGGGTCCTTGTTCTTC; CDR3: CASSVSQTGSLFF; D: TRBD1; size: NA; J: TRBJ2-1; V: TRBV9
DNA: TGTGCCAGCAGCTTGGAGGGCAGGGGGGATACTGAAGCTTTCTTT; CDR3: CASSLEGRGDTEAFF; D: TRBD1; size: once; J: TRBJ1-1; V: TRBV5-4
DNA: TGTGCCAGTAGTATCCGGGACAATAACTATGGCTACACCTTC; CDR3: CASSIRDNNYGYTF; D: NA; size: NA; J: TRBJ1-2; V: TRBV19
DNA: TGCGCCAGCAGTGACCCCGGGGGGCGCACAGATACGCAGTATTTT; CDR3: CASSDPGGRTDTQYF; D: NA; size: NA; J: TRBJ2-3; V: TRBV10-1
DNA: TGTGCCAGCAGCTTACAGCGGGGGGTCCAAGAGACCCAGTACTTC; CDR3: CASSLQRGVQETQYF; D: TRBD2; size: few; J: TRBJ2-5; V: TRBV7-3
DNA: TGTGCCAGCAGTATAATGGGGGGGGCTCGGTTTCGCACAGATACGCAGTATTTT; CDR3: CASSIMGGARFRTDTQYF; D: NA; size: NA; J: TRBJ2-3; V: TRBV27
DNA: TGCGCCAGCAGCCCAGGGACAGGGGCGCGCCACGAGCAGTACTTC; CDR3: CASSPGTGARHEQYF; D: TRBD1; size: NA; J: TRBJ2-7; V: TRBV5-1
DNA: TGTGCCAGCAGCTTGGACAGCGGGGGCTACAATGAGCAGTTCTTC; CDR3: CASSLDSGGYNEQFF; D: TRBD2; size: NA; J: TRBJ2-1; V: TRBV5-4
DNA: TGCGCCAGCAGCTTCGTCGGCGGCTCCTACGAGCAGTACTTC; CDR3: CASSFVGGSYEQYF; D: NA; size: NA; J: TRBJ2-7; V: TRBV5-1
DNA: TGTGCCAGCAGCGGGGGGACAGATCCTGAAGCTTTCTTT; CDR3: CASSGGTDPEAFF; D: TRBD1; size: NA; J: TRBJ1-1; V: TRBV9
DNA: TGTGCCAGCAGCTTGGCCCCTCGCCAGGCCGATACGCAGTATTTT; CDR3: CASSLAPRQADTQYF; D: NA; size: NA; J: TRBJ2-3; V: TRBV5-4
DNA: TGTGCCAGCAGTGGATCGGCGACAGTAGTAGGTTCACCCCTCCACTTT; CDR3: CASSGSATVVGSPLHF; D: NA; size: NA; J: TRBJ1-6; V: TRBV28
DNA: TGTGCCATCAGTGCAGGGACAGGGGGCATTAATCAGCCCCAGCATTTT; CDR3: CAISAGTGGINQPQHF; D: TRBD1; size: once; J: TRBJ1-5; V: TRBV10-3
DNA: TGCGCCAGCAGTTCTCTACGGGGGACCCAGTACTTC; CDR3: CASSSLRGTQYF; D: NA; size: NA; J: TRBJ2-5; V: TRBV5-1
DNA: TGCAGCGTTGAAAGGCAGGTTGAAGCTTTCTTT; CDR3: CSVERQVEAFF; D: NA; size: NA; J: TRBJ1-1; V: TRBV29-1
DNA: TGTGCCAGCAGCCAAGCCGGGGACAGGGAGTTCGGCTACACCTTC; CDR3: CASSQAGDREFGYTF; D: TRBD1; size: NA; J: TRBJ1-2; V: TRBV4-2
DNA: TGTGCCAGCAGCTTACCGACAGCTAACTATGGCTACACCTTC; CDR3: CASSLPTANYGYTF; D: NA; size: NA; J: TRBJ1-2; V: TRBV7-9
DNA: TGTGCCAGCAGCAAAAGACTAACAGGGGGCATTCAGCCCCAGCATTTT; CDR3: CASSKRLTGGIQPQHF; D: TRBD1; size: once; J: TRBJ1-5; V: TRBV7-8
DNA: TGTGCCAGCAGTCTAATCGGGACTAGCGGGATGTACGAGCAGTACTTC; CDR3: CASSLIGTSGMYEQYF; D: TRBD2; size: once; J: TRBJ2-7; V: TRBV27
DNA: TGTGCCAGCAGTTACTCGGCGGACACTAACTATGGCTACACCTTC; CDR3: CASSYSADTNYGYTF; D: NA; size: NA; J: TRBJ1-2; V: TRBV6-5
DNA: TGTGCCAGCAGCCGGGGACAGGGCCGATACAATGAGCAGTTCTTC; CDR3: CASSRGQGRYNEQFF; D: TRBD1; size: NA; J: TRBJ2-1; V: TRBV7-6
DNA: TGTGCCAGCAGTAATCCTATTTTACTCGGGGATCAGCCCCAGCATTTT; CDR3: CASSNPILLGDQPQHF; D: NA; size: NA; J: TRBJ1-5; V: TRBV28
DNA: TGTGCCACCAGCAGAGAGCCCGTCGGGGGGGGCGAGGCCCAGTACTTC; CDR3: CATSREPVGGGEAQYF; D: TRBD2; size: NA; J: TRBJ2-5; V: TRBV15
DNA: TGCGCCAGCAGCCGCCTTGCGGGGGCCCGGGATGAGCAGTTCTTC; CDR3: CASSRLAGARDEQFF; D: NA; size: NA; J: TRBJ2-1; V: TRBV4-1
DNA: TGCGCCAGCAGCTTGATTGCGGGGGGTAACACCGGGGAGCTGTTTTTT; CDR3: CASSLIAGGNTGELFF; D: TRBD2; size: NA; J: TRBJ2-2; V: TRBV5-1